This T cell receptor beta chain was identified during a study of cytomegalovirus exposure and HLA in healthy donors. Study as a whole: The roughly 670 first-cohort repertoires and the roughly 130 validation repertoires shared the same platform, a later analysis reported. Study conclusions and caveats: The classifier, whose performance was assessed in both the original and validation cohorts, reportedly diagnosed cytomegalovirus status with high specificity and sensitivity.

A word on this clone: The antigen is undetermined.

The V gene's germline CDR1 is MGHRA and CDR2 YSYEKL. V trimming: 3 bases; J trimming: 5 bases; junction bases outside the gene matches: 10. The CDR3 has 16 residues. It was the roughly 130-subject validation cohort, separate from the approximately 700-subject first cohort, to which the donors belonged. The method was immunoSEQ multiplex PCR; TCRdb's version includes in-frame clones alone and lacks a portion of them. Among more than 95,000 clones listed, approximately 91% were seen once. The chain recombines TRBV4-1 with TRBJ1-2; 9 bases match TRBD1. The source of this sequence is a young woman in good health and CMV-seronegative. The specimen was PBMCs. DNA for the CDR3: TGCGCCAGCAGCCAGATACAGGGGGCTCCGAGGTATGGCTACACCTTC. This codes for CASSQIQGAPRYGYTF.